A single sample is the source of the 22 T cell receptor beta chains below, sequenced in a study of T cells in tumors after PD-1 blockade. Clones were read by immunoSEQ multiplex PCR, and TCRdb kept only the in-frame ones, dropping some. Of around 34,000 clones in the sample, 73% were seen once. This material consisted of PBMCs, taken after anti-PD-1 treatment. These receptors were collected from a human donor with basal cell carcinoma.

V is TRBV6-5 and J is TRBJ1-2, with D perhaps TRBD1 (5 bases). Trimming removed 6 bases from V and 2 bases from J, with 16 bases in between. Germline CDR1 MNHEY, CDR2 SVGAGI. CDR3 length equals 15 residues. The CDR3 spells CASREGPFRNYGYTF. CDR3 coding DNA: TGTGCCAGCAGGGAGGGGCCCTTTAGGAACTATGGCTACACCTTC.

V is TRBV11-1 and J is TRBJ1-2; D gene uncertain. The germline gives CDR1 SGHAT, CDR2 FQDESV (reference sequence). The CDR3 extends over 12 amino acids. V lost 5 bases and J lost 2, with 6 bases in between. CDR3 in amino acids: CASSRENYGYTF. The CDR3 DNA reads TGTGCCAGCAGCCGCGAAAACTATGGCTACACCTTC.

The V and J genes are TRBV13 and TRBJ1-6, with D uncertain. Trimming shortened V by 4 bases and J by 7 bases, and 8 bases separated the two germline ends. Looked up from germline, CDR1 is PRHDT and CDR2 is FYEKMQ (reference sequence). The CDR3 has 13 amino acids. CDR3 nucleotides: TGTGCCAGCAGCTCCCCCCGGAATTCACCCCTCCACTTT. This sequence encodes CASSSPRNSPLHF.

V gene TRBV5-1 combines with J gene TRBJ2-7, with 7 bases identical to TRBD1. The CDR3 runs 15 residues. CDR1 SGHRS and CDR2 YFSETQ come from the germline V gene. V trimming: 1 base; J trimming: 2 bases; junction bases outside the gene matches: 6. The CDR3 DNA follows: TGCGCCAGCAGCTTGAGGCCAGGGGGTACCTACGAGCAGTACTTC. Translation gives CASSLRPGGTYEQYF.

V usage is TRBV3-1 (or the pseudogene TRBV3-2) and J usage is TRBJ2-2; 10 nucleotides match TRBD1. This CDR3 has 18 residues. Germline V gene sequence: CDR1 LGHDT, CDR2 YNNKEL (reference sequence). With 3 bases clipped from V and 0 bases from J, the junction kept 7 bases outside the gene matches. The CDR3 sequence is CASSHRDRGLTNTGELFF. CDR3 nucleotides: TGTGCCAGCAGCCACCGGGACAGGGGTTTGACGAACACCGGGGAGCTGTTTTTT.

The chain employs TRBV28 and TRBJ2-2; D might be TRBD1 (6 bases). CDR1 is MDHEN and CDR2 is SYDVKM in the germline V gene. The CDR3 totals 15 residues. The V end was cut by 2 bases, the J end by 6 bases, with 13 bases between. The CDR3 protein is CASSLPPRGAGELFF. The CDR3 DNA follows: TGTGCCAGCAGTTTACCCCCCAGGGGAGCCGGGGAGCTGTTTTTT.

The rearrangement joins TRBV27 to TRBJ1-2; 9 bases map to TRBD1. With V trimmed by 1 base and J by 4 bases, 10 bases remained unmatched. The CDR3 length is 17 residues. The germline V gene has CDR1 MNHEY and CDR2 SMNVEV (reference sequence). The chain's CDR3 is CASSLLQGQGTGYGYTF. For the CDR3, the DNA is TGTGCCAGCAGTTTATTACAGGGACAGGGTACGGGCTATGGCTACACCTTC.

The J gene is TRBJ1-2, the V gene TRBV13, with D hard to call. This CDR3 spans 13 amino acids. Looked up from germline, CDR1 is PRHDT and CDR2 is FYEKMQ (reference sequence). Trimming stripped 3 bases from V and 4 bases from J, with 9 bases between. CDR3 sequence (DNA): TGTGCCAGCAGCTTGCAGGCTCTCTATGGCTACACCTTC. It specifies CASSLQALYGYTF.

This clone was counted a few times. The CDR3 protein is CASSLRPGANQPQHF. The CDR3 DNA reads as TGTGCCAGCAGCCTCCGGCCTGGGGCAAATCAGCCCCAGCATTTT. The chain uses TRBV7-8 and TRBJ1-5; TRBD1 is a possible D gene (5 bases). The CDR3 length is 15 residues. Trimming took 5 bases from V and 4 from J, leaving 15 bases between them. Germline V gene data show CDR1 as SGHVS and CDR2 as FQNEAQ. The full variable domain, rest sourced from reference TRBV7-8 and TRBJ1-5, is GAGVSQSPRYKVAKRGQDVALRCDPISGHVSLFWYQQALGQGPEFLTYFQNEAQLDKSGLPSDRFFAERPEGSVSTLKIQRTQQEDSAVYLCASSLRPGANQPQHFGDGTRLSIL.

The chain has TRBV2 and TRBJ1-6; D is perhaps TRBD1 (6 bases). V was trimmed by 7 bases and J by 7 bases, leaving 14 bases between them. This CDR3 comprises 14 residues. From germline, CDR1 is SNHLY and CDR2 FYNNEI. CDR3 protein: CASNSRGSNSPLHF. The CDR3 DNA reads TGTGCCAGCAACTCTAGGGGGTCCAATTCACCCCTCCACTTT.

The chain uses TRBV11-2 and TRBJ1-2, with 7 bases aligning to TRBD1. The CDR3 runs 18 residues. The germline V gene has CDR1 SGHAT and CDR2 FQNNGV. The junction had 15 bases not matched to a gene; V was cut back by 5 bases and J by 0 bases. CDR3 coding DNA: TGTGCCAGCAGCCCTAACCGGGACAGCATTCTTTCTAACTATGGCTACACCTTC. Translation: CASSPNRDSILSNYGYTF.

The V gene is TRBV27, the J gene TRBJ1-4, with D perhaps TRBD1 (5 bases). This CDR3 region has 17 residues. Per the germline V gene, CDR1 is MNHEY and CDR2 is SMNVEV (reference sequence). Trimming shortened V by 5 bases and J by 4 bases, and 20 bases separated the two germline ends. In nucleotides, the CDR3 is TGTGCCAGCAGTCCCAACTCAGGGACGGTCAATAATGAAAAACTGTTTTTT. It encodes CASSPNSGTVNNEKLFF.

This chain connects TRBV2 to TRBJ1-4; D ambiguous. Trimming took 8 bases from V and 5 from J, leaving 12 bases between them. There are 13 residues in the CDR3. From germline, CDR1 is SNHLY and CDR2 FYNNEI. The CDR3 DNA is TGTGCCAGCCATACAGTCCTCAATGAAAAACTGTTTTTT. It specifies CASHTVLNEKLFF.

This chain uses TRBV6-1 with TRBJ1-2; perhaps TRBD1 as D (6 bases). The CDR3 is 14 amino acids. Trimming pared 1 base from V and 2 bases from J, leaving 8 bases between. Germline assignment: CDR1 MNHNS and CDR2 SASEGT. The CDR3 region has the DNA TGTGCCAGCAGTGAAGACAGGGTCAACTATGGCTACACCTTC. Its protein is CASSEDRVNYGYTF.

The chain employs TRBV7-3 and TRBJ2-3; D may be TRBD1 (6 bases). Trimming cost V 5 bases and J 3 bases, with 21 bases left between them. The CDR3 runs to 17 residues. CDR1 and CDR2 from the germline V gene are SGHTA and FQGTGA. CDR3 DNA: TGTGCCAGCAGCGCCTGGGACACGCGAAAGACTACAGATACGCAGTATTTT. Its translation: CASSAWDTRKTTDTQYF.

The rearrangement joins TRBV6-2 or TRBV6-3 to TRBJ2-7; 7 bases agree with TRBD1. The CDR3 has 16 residues. Trimming at V came to 4 bases and at J to 2 bases, leaving 11 bases not matched to a gene. Germline lookup yields CDR1 MNHEY and CDR2 SVGEGT. DNA of the CDR3: TGTGCCAGCAGTTCCGAGACAGGGAGTCCCCCCTACGAGCAGTACTTC. It is translated as CASSSETGSPPYEQYF.

The gene calls are TRBV19 and TRBJ2-1; D gene uncertain. The CDR3 covers 16 residues. CDR1 and CDR2 from the germline V gene are LNHDA and SQIVND (reference sequence). V lost 0 bases to trimming and J lost 0 bases, with 9 bases between them. This CDR3 reads CASSIDPMSSYNEQFF. CDR3 DNA: TGTGCCAGTAGTATAGATCCGATGAGCTCCTACAATGAGCAGTTCTTC.

This clone was found once. The CDR3 spells CASSWGAYAFF. The CDR3 nucleotides read TGTGCCAGCAGCTGGGGGGCGTACGCTTTCTTT. The genes are TRBV11-3 and TRBJ1-1; D is possibly TRBD1 (6 bases). Trimming removed 4 bases from V and 11 bases from J, with 11 bases in between. This CDR3 spans 11 amino acids. Germline CDR1 SGHNT, CDR2 YENEEA. Full variable domain (outside the CDR3, taken from reference TRBV11-3 and TRBJ1-1): EAGVVQSPRYKIIEKKQPVAFWCNPISGHNTLYWYLQNLGQGPELLIRYENEEAVDDSQLPKDRFSAERLKGVDSTLKIQPAELGDSAVYLCASSWGAYAFFGQGTRLTVV.

This clone was counted between two and nine times. V and J are TRBV6-5 and TRBJ2-2, with D tentatively TRBD1 (6 bases). The ends were cut back, 6 bases at V and 1 base at J, with 12 bases in the middle. Germline-derived CDR1 and CDR2 are MNHEY and SVGAGI. This CDR3 spans 15 amino acids. The CDR3 DNA follows: TGTGCCAGCAGCACCGGGACACTGAACACCGGGGAGCTGTTTTTT. Translation: CASSTGTLNTGELFF.

The chain employs TRBV24-1 and TRBJ1-1; no clear D. The CDR3 is 12 residues long. From germline, CDR1 is KGHDR and CDR2 SFDVKD. Trimming took off 9 bases at V and 6 bases at J, with 13 bases between the two ends. CDR3 region: CATYYRIAEAFF. As DNA, the CDR3 is TGTGCCACCTATTACAGAATAGCTGAAGCTTTCTTT.

This chain uses TRBV20-1 with TRBJ2-2; D gene uncertain. This CDR3 has 18 residues. Trimming pared 3 bases from V and 4 bases from J, leaving 24 bases between. CDR1 DFQATT and CDR2 SNEGSKA come from the germline V gene (reference sequence). The CDR3 bases are TGCAGTGCTAGTTCGTTTTTTGCAGTTGTCGAGATCACCGGGGAGCTGTTTTTT. Protein product: CSASSFFAVVEITGELFF.

Notes on this clone: This may stem from a read error, because a much larger clone lies one nucleotide away. Other DNA sequences in the same sample also yield this CDR3. J is TRBJ1-3 and V is TRBV7-2, with D possibly matching TRBD1 (5 bases). This CDR3 has 17 amino acids. Germline V gives CDR1 SGHTA, CDR2 FQGNSA. CDR3 nucleotides: TGTGCTAGCAGCCAATCGGGACTCCCGAGCTCTGGAAACACCATATATTTT. Its protein is CASSQSGLPSSGNTIYF. The full variable domain, completed using reference TRBV7-2 and TRBJ1-3, is GAGVSQSPSNKVTEKGKDVELRCDPISGHTALYWYRQSLGQGLEFLIYFQGNSAPDKSGLPSDRFSAERTGGSVSTLTIQRTQQEDSAVYLCASSQSGLPSSGNTIYFGEGSWLTVV.